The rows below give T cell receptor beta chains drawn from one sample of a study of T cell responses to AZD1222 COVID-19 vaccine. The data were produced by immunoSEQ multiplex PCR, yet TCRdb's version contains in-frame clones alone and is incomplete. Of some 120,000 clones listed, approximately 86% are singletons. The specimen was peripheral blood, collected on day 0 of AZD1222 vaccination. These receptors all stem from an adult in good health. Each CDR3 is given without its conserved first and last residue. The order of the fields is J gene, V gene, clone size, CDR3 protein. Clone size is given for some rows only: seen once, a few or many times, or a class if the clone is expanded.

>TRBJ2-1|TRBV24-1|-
ATSDQDGNRPYNEQF
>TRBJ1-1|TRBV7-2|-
ASSYLGGTGAF
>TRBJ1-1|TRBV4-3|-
ASSQELRGGSVTEAF
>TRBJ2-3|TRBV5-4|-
ASSWDGSTDTQY
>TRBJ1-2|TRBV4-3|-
ASSQEDRGRYGYT
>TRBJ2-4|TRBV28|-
ASSLKGRLTKNIQY
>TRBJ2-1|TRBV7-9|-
ASSSRFGFEQF
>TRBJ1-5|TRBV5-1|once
ASSLAGRGNQPQH
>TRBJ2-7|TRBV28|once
ASSQTGSSYEQY
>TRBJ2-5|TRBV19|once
ASSIVTGAPQETQY
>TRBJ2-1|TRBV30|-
AWSVLAATSGTNEQF
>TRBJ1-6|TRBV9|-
ASSVAGTYNSPLH
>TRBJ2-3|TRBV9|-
ASSTDRASDTQY
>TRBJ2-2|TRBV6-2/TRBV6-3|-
ASSPGTGHTGELF